A single sample gave rise to the 12 T cell receptor beta chains below, sequenced in a study of T cells in Graves' hyperthyroidism and ophthalmopathy. Regions amplified from RNA transcripts were the TCR beta CDR3 regions. The study used the HTBI primer set for a first-round RT-PCR of the TCR CDR3. From the multiplex PCR reads, TCRdb called clonotypes with MiXCR, one entry per CDR3 protein. The sample lists about 640,000 distinct CDR3 sequences, more than 20% occurring once. The source material was blood. The receptor set was obtained from a man aged 30-40 years with Graves' ophthalmopathy.

In its sample, this clonotype was seen a few times. The chain combines TRBV11-2 with TRBJ2-7; TRBD2 matches at 9 bases. V lost 3 bases, J lost 4 bases, and 10 bases stayed unmatched. Germline loops: CDR1 SGHAT, CDR2 FQNNGV. The CDR3 extends over 16 amino acids. CDR3: CASSLSSGLAAYEQYF. CDR3 DNA: TGTGCCAGCAGCTTGAGCTCGGGACTAGCAGCTTACGAGCAGTACTTC. Using reference TRBV11-2 and TRBJ2-7 for the parts outside the CDR3, the full variable domain is EAGVAQSPRYKIIEKRQSVAFWCNPISGHATLYWYQQILGQGPKLLIQFQNNGVVDDSQLPKDRFSAERLKGVDSTLKIQPAKLEDSAVYLCASSLSSGLAAYEQYFGPGTRLTVT.

This clonotype was counted only a few times. The V call is TRBV7-8, the J call TRBJ1-2, with 9 bases that match TRBD1. CDR1 and CDR2 (germline): SGHVS, FQNEAQ. The CDR3 runs 16 residues. The junction had 10 bases not matched to a gene; V was cut back by 5 bases and J by 3 bases. The CDR3 DNA sequence: TGTGCCAGCAGCGCTTGGGACAGGGAGACTGACTATGGCTACACCTTC. This translates into CASSAWDRETDYGYTF.

The chain combines TRBV7-2 with TRBJ2-4; TRBD1 agrees at 9 bases. Looked up from germline, CDR1 is SGHTA and CDR2 is FQGNSA. The CDR3 is made up of 16 amino acids. The trim removed 1 base at V and 6 bases at J, leaving 7 bases unmatched. CDR3 nucleotides: TGTGCCAGCAGCTTAGGGGACAGGGTCGCTGTAAACATTCAGTACTTC. Residues: CASSLGDRVAVNIQYF.

For this clonotype: The junction shows a germline mismatch at one end, possibly a read error. This chain joins TRBV28 and TRBJ2-7; D not resolved. The germline V gene encodes CDR1 MDHEN and CDR2 SYDVKM. This CDR3 spans 14 amino acids. CDR3 sequence (DNA): TGCGCCAGCAGCCAAGAAGGCCAGTGGGGCGAGCAGTACTTC. Its protein is CASSQEGQWGEQYF.

This clonotype has just a few counts. The chain carries TRBV27 and TRBJ2-2; a weak D match, TRBD2 (5 bases). The CDR3 is 13 residues long. Trimming removed 7 bases from V and 3 bases from J, with 9 bases in between. CDR1 is MNHEY, CDR2 SMNVEV, per germline (reference sequence). CDR3 DNA: TGTGCCAGCAAAGGACTCTACACCGGGGAGCTGTTTTTT. Translation: CASKGLYTGELFF.

This clonotype turned up a few times. The chain joins TRBV5-5 to TRBJ2-1; 8 bases agree with TRBD2. The ends lost 0 bases at V and 8 bases at J; junction bases unmatched: 7. CDR1 and CDR2 (germline): SGHKS, YYEKEE (reference sequence). There are 15 residues in the CDR3. The CDR3, as DNA: TGTGCCAGCAGCTTGGCGGGGGGGGTCGGGGATGAGCAGTTCTTC. Protein sequence: CASSLAGGVGDEQFF.

In the case of this clonotype: Germline and junction disagree at one end, which may indicate a read error. The V and J genes are TRBV16 and TRBJ1-5; tentative D call: TRBD1 (6 bases). Germline loops: CDR1 KGHSY, CDR2 FQNENV. This CDR3 comprises 16 residues. The CDR3 protein is CASGQVGGLSNQPQHF. As DNA, the CDR3 is TGTGCCAGCGGCCAAGTAGGGGGGTTGAGCAATCAGCCCCAGCATTTT.

The chain joins TRBV6-1 to TRBJ1-2, with 8 bases that match TRBD1. V lost 5 bases and J lost 4; bases outside the gene matches: 12. This CDR3 contains 16 residues. Germline-derived CDR1 and CDR2 are MNHNS and SASEGT. CDR3 in DNA: TGTGCCAGCAGTCTAGACCCAGGACAGGGTGGCTATGGCTACACCTTC. It codes for CASSLDPGQGGYGYTF.

V is TRBV5-1 and J is TRBJ2-1; D unresolved. V was pared by 4 bases and J by 8 bases, with 13 bases between. CDR1 and CDR2 (germline): SGHRS, YFSETQ. This CDR3 spans 13 amino acids. The CDR3 coding sequence is TGCGCCAGCAGCCGACAAGAAAGCCATGAGCAGTTCTTC. Translating it yields CASSRQESHEQFF.

This clonotype appeared many times. The chain is built from TRBV11-3 and TRBJ2-3, with D possibly being TRBD2 (5 bases). This CDR3 is 16 amino acids long. Germline assignment: CDR1 SGHNT and CDR2 YENEEA. V shed 4 bases and J shed 3 bases, with 17 bases lying between them. CDR3 region: CASSSSVLVRTDTQYF. The CDR3 coding sequence is TGTGCCAGCAGCTCCTCCGTACTAGTTCGTACAGATACGCAGTATTTT.

This clonotype was picked up a small number of times. V and J are TRBV6-1 and TRBJ2-4, with TRBD1 identical over 7 bases. V shed 5 bases, J shed 4 bases, and the junction held 2 bases outside the gene matches. CDR1 and CDR2 from the germline V gene are MNHNS and SASEGT. This CDR3 spans 13 amino acids. CDR3 region: CASSTQGKNIQYF. CDR3 in DNA: TGTGCCAGCAGTACACAGGGGAAAAACATTCAGTACTTC.

This clonotype was seen once. The gene calls are TRBV2 and TRBJ1-1, with a possible D match to TRBD1 (5 bases). Germline V lookup: CDR1 SNHLY, CDR2 FYNNEI. V lost 6 bases to trimming and J lost 1 base, with 15 bases between them. This CDR3 region has 15 residues. This CDR3 reads CASSRSTESNTEAFF. The CDR3 DNA is TGTGCCAGCAGCCGTTCGACAGAATCGAACACTGAAGCTTTCTTT. Looking up the rest from reference TRBV2 and TRBJ1-1 gives the full variable domain: EPEVTQTPSHQVTQMGQEVILRCVPISNHLYFYWYRQILGQKVEFLVSFYNNEISEKSEIFDDQFSVERPDGSNFTLKIRSTKLEDSAMYFCASSRSTESNTEAFFGQGTRLTVV.